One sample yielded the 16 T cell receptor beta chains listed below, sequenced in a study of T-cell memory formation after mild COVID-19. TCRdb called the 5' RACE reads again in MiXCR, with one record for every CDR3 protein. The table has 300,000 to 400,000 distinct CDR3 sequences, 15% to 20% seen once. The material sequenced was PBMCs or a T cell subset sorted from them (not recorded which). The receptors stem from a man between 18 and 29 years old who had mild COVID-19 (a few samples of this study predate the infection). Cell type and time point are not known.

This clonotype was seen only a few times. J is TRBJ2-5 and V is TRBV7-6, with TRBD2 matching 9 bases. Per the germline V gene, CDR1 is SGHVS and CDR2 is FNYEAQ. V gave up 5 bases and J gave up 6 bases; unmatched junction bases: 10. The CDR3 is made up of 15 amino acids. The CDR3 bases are TGTGCCAGCAGCGACAGGAGCGGGGGGTTGAAGACCCAGTACTTC. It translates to CASSDRSGGLKTQYF. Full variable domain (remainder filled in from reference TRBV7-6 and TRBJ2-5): GAGVSQSPRYKVTKRGQDVALRCDPISGHVSLYWYRQALGQGPEFLTYFNYEAQQDKSGLPNDRFSAERPEGSISTLTIQRTEQRDSAMYRCASSDRSGGLKTQYFGPGTRLLVL.

The CDR3 spells CASSFAGQGLYEQFF. DNA for the CDR3: TGTGCCAGCAGCTTTGCGGGACAGGGGTTGTATGAGCAGTTCTTC. The chain combines TRBV7-2 with TRBJ2-1; 10 positions agree with TRBD1. V shed 3 bases and J 8 bases; nucleotides not matched to a gene: 7. Germline V gene lookup returns CDR1 SGHTA and CDR2 FQGNSA. The CDR3 totals 15 residues.

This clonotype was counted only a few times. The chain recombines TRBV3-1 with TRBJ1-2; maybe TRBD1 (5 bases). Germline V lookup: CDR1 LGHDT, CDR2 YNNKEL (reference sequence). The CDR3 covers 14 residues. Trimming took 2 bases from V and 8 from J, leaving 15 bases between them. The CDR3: CASSQYPQGEGYTF. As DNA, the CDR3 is TGTGCCAGCAGCCAATACCCCCAGGGCGAGGGCTACACCTTC.

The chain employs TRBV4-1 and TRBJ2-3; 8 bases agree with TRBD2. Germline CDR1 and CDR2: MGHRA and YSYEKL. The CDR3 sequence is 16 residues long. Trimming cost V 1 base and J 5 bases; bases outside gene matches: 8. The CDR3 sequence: CASSQGRGGQGDTQYF. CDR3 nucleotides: TGCGCCAGCAGCCAAGGACGGGGGGGGCAGGGAGATACGCAGTATTTT.

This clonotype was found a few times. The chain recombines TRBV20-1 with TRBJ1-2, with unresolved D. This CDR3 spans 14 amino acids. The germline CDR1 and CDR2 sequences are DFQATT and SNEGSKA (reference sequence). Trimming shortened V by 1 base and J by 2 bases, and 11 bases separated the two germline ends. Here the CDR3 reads CSARVQYGNYGYTF. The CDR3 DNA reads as TGCAGTGCTAGAGTTCAGTACGGCAACTATGGCTACACCTTC.

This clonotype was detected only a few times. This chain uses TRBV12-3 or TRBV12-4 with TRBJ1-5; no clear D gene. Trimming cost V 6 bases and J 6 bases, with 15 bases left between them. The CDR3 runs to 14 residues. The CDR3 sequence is CASSLRAGSQPQHF. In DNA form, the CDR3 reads TGTGCCAGCAGCCTAAGAGCAGGATCTCAGCCCCAGCATTTT.

CDR3 in amino acids: CASSAVRGLAGFNEQFF. The CDR3 DNA reads TGTGCCAGCAGCGCCGTTCGCGGGTTAGCGGGGTTCAATGAGCAGTTCTTC. The chain carries TRBV9 and TRBJ2-1; 8 bases are a match to TRBD2. Germline assignment: CDR1 SGDLS and CDR2 YYNGEE. V was pared by 3 bases and J by 6 bases, with 14 bases of the junction left unmatched. This CDR3 contains 17 residues.

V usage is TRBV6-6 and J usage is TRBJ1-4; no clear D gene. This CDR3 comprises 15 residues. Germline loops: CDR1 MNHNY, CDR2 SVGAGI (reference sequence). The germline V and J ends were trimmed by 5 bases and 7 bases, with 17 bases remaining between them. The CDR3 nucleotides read TGTGCCAGCAGTCCCCGGGGTCAAGGAGGTGAAAAACTGTTTTTT. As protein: CASSPRGQGGEKLFF.

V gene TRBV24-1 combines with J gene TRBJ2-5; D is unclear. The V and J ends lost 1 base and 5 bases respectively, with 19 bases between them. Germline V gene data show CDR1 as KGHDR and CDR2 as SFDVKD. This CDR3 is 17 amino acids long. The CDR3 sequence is CATSDFVGIPSEETQYF. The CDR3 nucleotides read TGTGCCACCAGTGATTTTGTGGGGATCCCGAGTGAGGAGACCCAGTACTTC.

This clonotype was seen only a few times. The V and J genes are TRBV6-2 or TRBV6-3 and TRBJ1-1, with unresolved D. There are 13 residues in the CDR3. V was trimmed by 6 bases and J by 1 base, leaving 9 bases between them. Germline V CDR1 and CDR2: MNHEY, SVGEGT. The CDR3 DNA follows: TGTGCCAGCAGCTGGGTGGGGAACACTGAAGCTTTCTTT. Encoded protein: CASSWVGNTEAFF.

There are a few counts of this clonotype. CDR3 protein: CSARRYGGGEEQYF. CDR3 nucleotide sequence: TGCAGTGCTAGACGCTATGGGGGAGGTGAAGAGCAGTACTTC. The chain carries TRBV20-1 and TRBJ2-7; D may be TRBD2 (6 bases). Trimming took off 2 bases at V and 7 bases at J, with 18 bases between the two ends. The CDR3 is 14 residues long. Germline-derived CDR1 and CDR2 are DFQATT and SNEGSKA (reference sequence).

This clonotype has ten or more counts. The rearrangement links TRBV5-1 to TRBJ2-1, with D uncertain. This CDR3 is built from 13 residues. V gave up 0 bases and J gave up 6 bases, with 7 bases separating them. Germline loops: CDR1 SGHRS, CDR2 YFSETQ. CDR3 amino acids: CASSLAISNEQFF. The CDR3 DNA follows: TGCGCCAGCAGCTTGGCCATAAGCAATGAGCAGTTCTTC.

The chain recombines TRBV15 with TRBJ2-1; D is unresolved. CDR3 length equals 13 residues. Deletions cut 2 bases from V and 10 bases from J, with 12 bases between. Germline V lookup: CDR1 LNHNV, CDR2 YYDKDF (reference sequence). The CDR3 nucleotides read TGTGCCACCAGCAGACCCCCACCGCAGGAGCAGTTCTTC. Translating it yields CATSRPPPQEQFF.

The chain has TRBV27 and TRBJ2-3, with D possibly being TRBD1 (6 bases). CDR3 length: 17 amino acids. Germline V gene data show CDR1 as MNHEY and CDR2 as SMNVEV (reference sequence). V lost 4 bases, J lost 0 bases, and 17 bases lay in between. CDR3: CASSSPTGGYSTDTQYF. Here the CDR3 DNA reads TGTGCCAGCAGTTCCCCGACAGGAGGCTATAGCACAGATACGCAGTATTTT.

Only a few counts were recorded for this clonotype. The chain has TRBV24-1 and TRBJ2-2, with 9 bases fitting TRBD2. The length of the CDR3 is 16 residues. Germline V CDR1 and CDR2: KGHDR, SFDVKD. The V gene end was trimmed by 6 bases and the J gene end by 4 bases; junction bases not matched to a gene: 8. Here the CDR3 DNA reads TGTGCCACCAGTCCTTCTAGCGGGGTCGGCACCGGGGAGCTGTTTTTT. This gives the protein CATSPSSGVGTGELFF.

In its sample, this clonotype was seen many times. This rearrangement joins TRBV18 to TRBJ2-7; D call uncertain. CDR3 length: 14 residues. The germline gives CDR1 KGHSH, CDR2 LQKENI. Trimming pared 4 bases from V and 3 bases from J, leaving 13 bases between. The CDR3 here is CASSLSGPRYEQYV. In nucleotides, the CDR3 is TGTGCCAGCTCACTGTCCGGGCCCCGCTACGAGCAGTACGTC.